This entry features one TCR beta chain sequence. Its specific antigen is unknown. No base qualities exist here, and no much larger clone lies one base off it. Measured from the cysteine to the phenylalanine, the CDR3 is 15 residues long. The kept DNA is CDR3 alone, 45 bases in frame from the first base. V is pruned by 3 bases and J by 5 bases, leaving 7 bases of the junction without a gene match. From a lookup of the germline V gene, CDR1 and CDR2 are SNHLY and FYNNEI. TCRbeta CDR3 regions were amplified from genomic DNA using the immunoSEQ Assay, a bias-controlled multiplex PCR. On the study's bioinformatics: Within the assay, amplification of reference gene primers was used to estimate how many nucleated cells each sample contained. To quantify the absolute abundance of each unique TCRbeta CDR3 rearrangement, sequence reads were collapsed and filtered. For each sample, productive Simpson clonality was calculated by taking the square root of Simpson's diversity index across productive rearrangements. TCRdb took this table from immuneACCESS and kept in-frame rearrangements with V and J called. Such tables lack part of the clones; where checked against another copy, unresolved V genes explain under half of the gap, and the rest is unexplained. The V and J calls and clone size come from that table; D and trimming were worked out from the DNA. This sample has under 250,000 clones in its table, and roughly 90% of those were observed once. Of the sample, 0.75% to 1% is held by the ten largest clones.

This sample was taken from a study of blood T cell repertoires in COVID-19 (dated by TCRdb to the early 2020s). For the wider study: Samples covering the acute and convalescent phases of COVID-19 were provided by collaborators in the United States, Italy and Spain. The prospective study material was composed of cDNA or gDNA derived from T cells, B-cell-depleted T cells, or PBMCs. Subjects who had been exposed to COVID-19, were actively infected with it, or had recovered from it provided the deeply sampled blood TCRbeta repertoires that made up the dataset. A freely available public database, intended as a resource for researchers studying the immune response to SARS-CoV-2, is where the repertoires were released. Samples were obtained from the ongoing ImmuneRACE study (first 160 participants) and from 950 to 1,500 subjects provided by 6 global collaborators. Nearly every sample came with metadata listing a de-identified subject ID, COVID-19 status, age in years and sex. Where HLA class I and class II types were available, the types were taken from metadata supplied by the sample provider, not from assay-based typing.

General study outcomes and caveats: How much clinical and demographic metadata was included differed by source and by participant, and the metadata was provided uncurated.

One collaborating source in Seattle enrolled patients during active infection and followed them longitudinally through the course of disease. The collaborating institutions used their own protocols to collect whole blood in K2EDTA tubes. For TCRbeta analysis, collaborators shipped samples in one of three forms: frozen whole blood, isolated PBMCs, or DNA extracted from either of those sample types. The sequence links TRBV2 to TRBJ2-3; 8 bases in the junction line up with TRBD2. This sequence originates from a man between 60 and 75 years old with COVID-19, enrolled during active disease. What was sequenced was peripheral blood. The DNA reads as follows: TGTGCCAGCAGTGATTCCGGGGGGGCCGGAGATACGCAGTATTTT. It specifies CASSDSGGAGDTQYF.